This TCR beta chain was captured by sequencing in a study of blood T cells in healthy people across ages. Study-level results: Strongly correlated with naive T cell percentage was TCR beta diversity.

Germline-derived CDR1 and CDR2 are MNHNS and SASEGT. CDR3 size: 11 residues. Trimming took off 5 bases at V and 14 bases at J, with 14 bases between the two ends. The authors ran a second PCR of about 6 to 12 cycles using a sample-barcoded 5' primer and a J-beta primer mix. Via MiXCR, TCRdb re-called the 5' RACE reads, giving one row per CDR3 protein. The sample yields fewer than 1.5 million distinct CDR3 sequences, 42% seen once. Comment on this clonotype: Its matching antigen is unknown.

The V gene is TRBV6-1, the J gene TRBJ2-3, with D possibly TRBD2 on 6 matching bases. The sequence was obtained from a woman under 30 in good health. Specimen: blood. CDR3: CASSQPGLPYF. CDR3 bases: TGTGCCAGCAGTCAACCGGGACTCCCGTATTTT.